Following are 17 T cell receptor beta chains from one sample sequenced in a study of blood T cell repertoires in COVID-19. The repertoire was sequenced with immunoSEQ multiplex PCR; TCRdb's copy has only in-frame clones and lacks some. The repertoire holds about 260,000 clones, over 75% seen once, with over 2% in the top ten. Sequenced input: peripheral blood. These receptors all come from a woman aged 50 to 60 with acute or convalescent COVID-19.

The rearrangement joins TRBV27 to TRBJ1-5; possibly TRBD1 for D (6 bases). V shed 2 bases and J shed 4 bases, with 15 bases lying between them. The V gene's germline CDR1 is MNHEY and CDR2 SMNVEV (reference sequence). This CDR3 spans 16 amino acids. The CDR3 reads CASSLRGQGFNQPQHF. CDR3 bases: TGTGCCAGCAGTTTACGGGGTCAGGGGTTTAATCAGCCCCAGCATTTT.

The rearrangement uses TRBV19 and TRBJ1-1; D may be TRBD1 (6 bases). CDR1 is LNHDA, CDR2 SQIVND, per germline (reference sequence). CDR3 size: 15 residues. Trimming removed 6 bases at V and 0 bases at J, with 14 bases between. The DNA of the CDR3 is TGTGCCAGTAGGACAGGCAATCTAATGAACACTGAAGCTTTCTTT. Amino acids: CASRTGNLMNTEAFF.

This clone was seen once. CDR3 nucleotide sequence: TGTGCCAGCAGCTTCGCAGAAAACTATGGCTACACCTTC. Amino acid sequence: CASSFAENYGYTF. V and J are TRBV11-1 and TRBJ1-2; D is unresolved. This CDR3 region has 13 residues. The V and J ends lost 3 bases and 2 bases respectively, with 7 bases between them. Germline CDR1 is SGHAT and CDR2 is FQDESV (reference sequence).

In its sample, this clone was seen once. CDR3 bases: TGTGCCAGCAGCTTGGCCTACAGGGGGAATGGCTACACCTTC. Its translation is CASSLAYRGNGYTF. The V gene is TRBV5-8, the J gene TRBJ1-2, with 8 bases fitting TRBD1. This CDR3 is 14 amino acids long. Germline V gives CDR1 SGHTS, CDR2 YDEGEE. Trimming cost V 0 bases and J 6 bases; bases outside gene matches: 4.

The rearrangement joins TRBV9 to TRBJ2-7, with a weak D call TRBD1 (6 bases). V was clipped by 0 bases and J by 0 bases, with 13 bases between them. CDR1 is SGDLS, CDR2 YYNGEE, per germline. The CDR3 has 16 amino acids. CDR3 in amino acids: CASSVAGGLYSYEQYF. The CDR3 coding sequence is TGTGCCAGCAGCGTAGCTGGGGGCCTATACTCCTACGAGCAGTACTTC.

This clone appeared a few times. The genes are TRBV18 and TRBJ2-2; no clear D. The CDR3 extends over 14 amino acids. Trimming left V 3 bases short and J 1 base short, with 6 bases between. From germline, CDR1 is KGHSH and CDR2 LQKENI. For the CDR3, the DNA is TGTGCCAGCTCACCCGACTTGAACACCGGGGAGCTGTTTTTT. Residues: CASSPDLNTGELFF.

V and J are TRBV4-1 and TRBJ2-7; 12 positions match TRBD2. The junction had 6 bases not matched to a gene; V was cut back by 4 bases and J by 5 bases. Per the germline V gene, CDR1 is MGHRA and CDR2 is YSYEKL. CDR3 length: 15 residues. The CDR3 region has the DNA TGCGCCAGCAGCCGATTACTAGCGGGGGGCCACGAGCAGTACTTC. Its translation: CASSRLLAGGHEQYF.

The gene calls are TRBV29-1 and TRBJ2-7; TRBD1 might be the D (6 bases). Deletions cut 2 bases from V and 2 bases from J, with 16 bases between. Germline CDR1 is SQVTM and CDR2 is ANQGSEA. This CDR3 contains 15 residues. In DNA, the CDR3 is TGCAGCGTTGAATGGGCGGGCAGGGGTACCTACGAGCAGTACTTC. This codes for CSVEWAGRGTYEQYF.

The CDR3 protein is CASSSYREPYEQYF. CDR3 DNA: TGTGCCAGCAGTTCATACAGGGAGCCCTACGAGCAGTACTTC. V is TRBV27 and J is TRBJ2-7; D possibly corresponds to TRBD1 (6 bases). There are 14 residues in the CDR3. From germline, CDR1 is MNHEY and CDR2 SMNVEV (reference sequence). The V and J ends lost 4 bases and 2 bases respectively, with 12 bases between them.

The V call is TRBV19, the J call TRBJ1-5; TRBD1 matches at 9 bases. Germline CDR1 LNHDA, CDR2 SQIVND (reference sequence). V dropped 4 bases and J dropped 0; count of bases not matched to a gene: 7. The CDR3 extends over 17 amino acids. The CDR3 region is CASSTSQGAYSNQPQHF. In DNA, the CDR3 is TGTGCCAGTAGTACATCACAGGGGGCCTATAGCAATCAGCCCCAGCATTTT.

This sequence joins TRBV18 and TRBJ2-7; 9 bases line up with TRBD2. The CDR3 is 15 residues long. CDR1 and CDR2 from the germline V gene are KGHSH and LQKENI. Losses at the gene ends were 4 bases for V and 2 bases for J; bases not matched to a gene: 6. The CDR3 DNA is TGTGCCAGCTCACAACAGACTAGCGGAGCCTACGAGCAGTACTTC. This encodes CASSQQTSGAYEQYF.

The J gene is TRBJ1-3, the V gene TRBV28; 9 bases fit TRBD1. The CDR3 is 17 residues long. Trimming at V came to 2 bases and at J to 5 bases, leaving 10 bases not matched to a gene. Per the germline V gene, CDR1 is MDHEN and CDR2 is SYDVKM. The CDR3 nucleotides read TGTGCCAGCAGTTTAAGGCCGACAGGGGGGATTAGAAACACCATATATTTT. The encoded protein is CASSLRPTGGIRNTIYF.

The chain carries TRBV7-2 and TRBJ1-2, with TRBD1 as a possible D gene (6 bases). The V gene lost 4 bases and the J gene lost 4 bases, with 10 bases spanning the gap. Germline CDR1 reads SGHTA; CDR2 reads FQGNSA. This CDR3 spans 13 amino acids. CDR3 in amino acids: CASSSTGLYGYTF. The CDR3 coding sequence is TGTGCCAGCAGCTCCACAGGGCTCTATGGCTACACCTTC. Filled out from reference TRBV7-2 and TRBJ1-2, the complete variable domain reads GAGVSQSPSNKVTEKGKDVELRCDPISGHTALYWYRQSLGQGLEFLIYFQGNSAPDKSGLPSDRFSAERTGGSVSTLTIQRTQQEDSAVYLCASSSTGLYGYTFGSGTRLTVV.

CDR3 sequence (DNA): TGTGCCAGCAGCTTGGGTCCCAGATCGATTAGCAATCAGCCCCAGCATTTT. Amino acids: CASSLGPRSISNQPQHF. The rearrangement joins TRBV5-5 to TRBJ1-5; unclear D gene. The V end was cut by 0 bases, the J end by 0 bases, with 13 bases between. Germline assignment: CDR1 SGHKS and CDR2 YYEKEE (reference sequence). The CDR3 extends over 17 amino acids.

This chain uses TRBV5-1 with TRBJ1-4, with a tentative D call TRBD1 (5 bases). This CDR3 region has 15 residues. Germline assignment: CDR1 SGHRS and CDR2 YFSETQ. Trimming removed 3 bases from V and 3 bases from J, with 12 bases in between. CDR3 protein: CASSSPQASNEKLFF. CDR3 coding DNA: TGCGCCAGCAGCTCCCCACAGGCATCTAATGAAAAACTGTTTTTT. The whole variable domain, remainder taken from reference TRBV5-1 and TRBJ1-4, is KAGVTQTPRYLIKTRGQQVTLSCSPISGHRSVSWYQQTPGQGLQFLFEYFSETQRNKGNFPGRFSGRQFSNSRSEMNVSTLELGDSALYLCASSSPQASNEKLFFGSGTQLSVL.

The sample holds one count of this clone. The chain carries TRBV19 and TRBJ1-2; D not certain. The CDR3 spans 13 residues. Germline lookup yields CDR1 LNHDA and CDR2 SQIVND (reference sequence). The V end was cut by 6 bases, the J end by 4 bases, with 12 bases between. DNA of the CDR3: TGTGCCAGTAGCCCCAGGAATTCCTATGGCTACACCTTC. The encoded protein is CASSPRNSYGYTF.

V and J are TRBV18 and TRBJ2-6; 7 positions match TRBD1. Germline CDR1 and CDR2: KGHSH and LQKENI. This CDR3 is built from 19 residues. V was pared by 2 bases and J by 3 bases, with 13 bases of the junction left unmatched. In DNA form, the CDR3 reads TGTGCCAGCTCACCAGTACAGGGGCGAACTGGTTTTGGGGCCAACGTCCTGACTTTC. Protein: CASSPVQGRTGFGANVLTF.